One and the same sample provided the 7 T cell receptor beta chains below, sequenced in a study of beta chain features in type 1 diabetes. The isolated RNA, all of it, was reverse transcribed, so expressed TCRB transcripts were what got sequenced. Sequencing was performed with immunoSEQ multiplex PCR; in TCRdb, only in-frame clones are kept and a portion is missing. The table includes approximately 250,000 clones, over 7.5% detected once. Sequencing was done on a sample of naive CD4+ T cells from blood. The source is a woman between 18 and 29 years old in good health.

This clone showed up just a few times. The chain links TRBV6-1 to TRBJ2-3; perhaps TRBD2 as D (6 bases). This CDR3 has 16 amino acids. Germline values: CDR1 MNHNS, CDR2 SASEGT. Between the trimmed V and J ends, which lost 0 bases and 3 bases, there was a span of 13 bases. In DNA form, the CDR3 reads TGTGCCAGCAGTGAAGCCGGGGGACTTGGAACAGATACGCAGTATTTT. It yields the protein CASSEAGGLGTDTQYF.

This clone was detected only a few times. The CDR3 region has the DNA TGTGCCAGCAGTTACGGGAGTGGGACTGAAGCTTTCTTT. Translation: CASSYGSGTEAFF. The chain joins TRBV6-6 to TRBJ1-1; no clear D gene. CDR3 length equals 13 residues. Germline V lookup: CDR1 MNHNY, CDR2 SVGAGI (reference sequence). V was trimmed by 2 bases and J by 5 bases, leaving 9 bases between them.

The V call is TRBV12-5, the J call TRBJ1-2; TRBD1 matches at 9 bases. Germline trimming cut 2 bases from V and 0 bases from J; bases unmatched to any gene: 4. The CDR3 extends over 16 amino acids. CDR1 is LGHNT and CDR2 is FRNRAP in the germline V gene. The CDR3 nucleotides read TGTGCTAGTGGTTTGCCCCGGGACAGGGCTAACTATGGCTACACCTTC. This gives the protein CASGLPRDRANYGYTF.

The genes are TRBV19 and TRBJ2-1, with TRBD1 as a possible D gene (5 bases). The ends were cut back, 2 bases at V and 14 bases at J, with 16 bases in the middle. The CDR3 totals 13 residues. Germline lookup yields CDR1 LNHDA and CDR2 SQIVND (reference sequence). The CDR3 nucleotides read TGTGCCAGTAGTATAAAGAACCCCCTACAGGAGTTCTTC. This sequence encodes CASSIKNPLQEFF.

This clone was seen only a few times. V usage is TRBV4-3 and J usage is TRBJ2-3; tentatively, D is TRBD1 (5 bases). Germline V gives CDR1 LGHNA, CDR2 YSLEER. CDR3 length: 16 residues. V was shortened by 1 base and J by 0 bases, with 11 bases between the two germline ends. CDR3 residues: CASSQAGHPSTDTQYF. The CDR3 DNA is TGCGCCAGCAGCCAAGCCGGACACCCTAGCACAGATACGCAGTATTTT.

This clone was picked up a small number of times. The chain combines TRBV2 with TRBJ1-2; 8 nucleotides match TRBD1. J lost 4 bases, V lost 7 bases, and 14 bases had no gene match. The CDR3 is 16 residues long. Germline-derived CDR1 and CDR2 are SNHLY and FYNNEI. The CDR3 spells CASTATGVGSSYGYTF. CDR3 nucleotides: TGTGCCAGCACCGCGACAGGGGTCGGGTCGAGCTATGGCTACACCTTC.

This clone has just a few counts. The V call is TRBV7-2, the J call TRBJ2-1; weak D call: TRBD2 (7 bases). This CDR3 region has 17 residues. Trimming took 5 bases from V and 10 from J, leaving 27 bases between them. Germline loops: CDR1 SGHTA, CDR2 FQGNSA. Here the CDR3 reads CASSRFRGGLGGNEQFF. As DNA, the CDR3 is TGTGCCAGCAGCCGTTTTCGTGGGGGGCTCGGGGGGAACGAGCAGTTCTTC.